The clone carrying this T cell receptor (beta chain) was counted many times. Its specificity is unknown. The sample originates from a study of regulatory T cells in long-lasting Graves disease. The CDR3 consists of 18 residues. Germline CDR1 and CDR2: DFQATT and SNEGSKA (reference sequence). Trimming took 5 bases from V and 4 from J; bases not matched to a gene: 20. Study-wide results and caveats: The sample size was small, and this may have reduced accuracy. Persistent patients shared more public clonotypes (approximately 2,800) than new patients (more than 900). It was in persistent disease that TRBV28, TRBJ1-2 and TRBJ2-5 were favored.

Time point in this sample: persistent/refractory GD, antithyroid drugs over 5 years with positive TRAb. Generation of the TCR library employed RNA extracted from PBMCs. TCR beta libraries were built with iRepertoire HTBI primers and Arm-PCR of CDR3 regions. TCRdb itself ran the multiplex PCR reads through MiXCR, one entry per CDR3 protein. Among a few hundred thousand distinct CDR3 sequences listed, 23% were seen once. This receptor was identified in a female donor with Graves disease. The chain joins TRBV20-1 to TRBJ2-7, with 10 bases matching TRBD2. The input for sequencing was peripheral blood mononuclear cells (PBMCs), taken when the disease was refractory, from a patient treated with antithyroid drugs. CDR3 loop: CSAGAGLAATPRAYEQYF. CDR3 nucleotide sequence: TGCAGTGCTGGGGCCGGACTAGCGGCTACACCGAGAGCTTACGAGCAGTACTTC.